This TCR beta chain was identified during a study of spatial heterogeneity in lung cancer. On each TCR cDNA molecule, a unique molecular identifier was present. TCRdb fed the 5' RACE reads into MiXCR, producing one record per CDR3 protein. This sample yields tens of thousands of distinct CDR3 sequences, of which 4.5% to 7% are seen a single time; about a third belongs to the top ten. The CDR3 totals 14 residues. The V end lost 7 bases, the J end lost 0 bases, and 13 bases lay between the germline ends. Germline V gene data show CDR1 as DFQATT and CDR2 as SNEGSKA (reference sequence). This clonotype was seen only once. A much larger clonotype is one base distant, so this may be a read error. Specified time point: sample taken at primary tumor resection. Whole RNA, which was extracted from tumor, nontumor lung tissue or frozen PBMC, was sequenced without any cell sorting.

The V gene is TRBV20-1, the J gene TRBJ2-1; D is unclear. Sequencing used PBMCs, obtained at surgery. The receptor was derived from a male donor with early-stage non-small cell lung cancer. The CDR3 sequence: CSVRKVNSYNEQFF. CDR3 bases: TGCAGTGTTAGGAAAGTTAACTCCTACAATGAGCAGTTCTTC.